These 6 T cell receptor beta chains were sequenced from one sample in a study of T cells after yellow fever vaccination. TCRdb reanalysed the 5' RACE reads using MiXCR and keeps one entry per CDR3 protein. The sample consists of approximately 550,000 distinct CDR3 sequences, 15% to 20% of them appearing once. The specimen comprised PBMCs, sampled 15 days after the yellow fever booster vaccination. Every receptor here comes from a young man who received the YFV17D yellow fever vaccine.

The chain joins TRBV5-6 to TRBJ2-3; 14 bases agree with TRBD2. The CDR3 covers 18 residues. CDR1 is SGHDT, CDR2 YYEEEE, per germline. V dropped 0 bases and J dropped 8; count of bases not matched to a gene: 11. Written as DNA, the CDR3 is TGTGCCAGCAGCTTGGGACCTTCGGGACTAGCGGGAGTTAGTACGCAGTATTTT. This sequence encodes CASSLGPSGLAGVSTQYF.

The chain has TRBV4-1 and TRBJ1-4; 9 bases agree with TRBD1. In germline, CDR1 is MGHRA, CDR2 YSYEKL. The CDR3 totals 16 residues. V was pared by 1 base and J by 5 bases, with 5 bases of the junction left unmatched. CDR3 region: CASSQVGQGENEKLFF. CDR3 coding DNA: TGCGCCAGCAGCCAAGTGGGACAGGGAGAGAATGAAAAACTGTTTTTT.

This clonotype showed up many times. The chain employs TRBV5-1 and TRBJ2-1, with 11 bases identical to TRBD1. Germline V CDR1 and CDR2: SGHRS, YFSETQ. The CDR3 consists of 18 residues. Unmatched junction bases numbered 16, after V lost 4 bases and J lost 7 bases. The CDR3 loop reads CASSRKTPGQGDENEQFF. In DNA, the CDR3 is TGCGCCAGCAGCCGAAAGACCCCGGGACAGGGGGACGAGAATGAGCAGTTCTTC.

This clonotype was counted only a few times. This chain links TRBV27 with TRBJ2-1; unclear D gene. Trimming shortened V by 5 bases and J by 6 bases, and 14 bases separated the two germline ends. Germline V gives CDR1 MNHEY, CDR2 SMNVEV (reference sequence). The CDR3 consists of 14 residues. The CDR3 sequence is CASSHGPGGNEQFF. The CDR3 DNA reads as TGTGCCAGCAGTCACGGACCGGGCGGCAATGAGCAGTTCTTC.

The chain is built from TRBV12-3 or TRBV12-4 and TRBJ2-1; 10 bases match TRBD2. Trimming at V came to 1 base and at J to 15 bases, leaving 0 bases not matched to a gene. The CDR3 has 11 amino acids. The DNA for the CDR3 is TGTGCCAGCAGTTTAGGACTAGCGGGGTTCTTC. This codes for CASSLGLAGFF.

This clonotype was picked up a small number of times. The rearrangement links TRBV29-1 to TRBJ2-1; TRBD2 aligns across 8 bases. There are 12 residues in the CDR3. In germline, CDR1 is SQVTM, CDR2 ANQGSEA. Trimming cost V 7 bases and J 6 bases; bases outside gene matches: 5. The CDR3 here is CSAKRGGNEQFF. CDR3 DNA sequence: TGCAGCGCGAAACGGGGGGGCAATGAGCAGTTCTTC.